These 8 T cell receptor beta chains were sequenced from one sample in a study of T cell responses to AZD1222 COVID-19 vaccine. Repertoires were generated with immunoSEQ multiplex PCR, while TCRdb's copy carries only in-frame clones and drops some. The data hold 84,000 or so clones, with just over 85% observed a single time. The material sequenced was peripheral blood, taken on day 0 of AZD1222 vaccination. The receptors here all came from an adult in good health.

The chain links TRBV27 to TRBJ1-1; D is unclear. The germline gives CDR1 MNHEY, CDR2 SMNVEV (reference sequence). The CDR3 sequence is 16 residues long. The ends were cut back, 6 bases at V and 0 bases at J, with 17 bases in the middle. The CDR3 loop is CASRPNSAPLNTEAFF. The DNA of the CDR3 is TGTGCCAGCAGGCCTAACTCGGCGCCCCTGAACACTGAAGCTTTCTTT.

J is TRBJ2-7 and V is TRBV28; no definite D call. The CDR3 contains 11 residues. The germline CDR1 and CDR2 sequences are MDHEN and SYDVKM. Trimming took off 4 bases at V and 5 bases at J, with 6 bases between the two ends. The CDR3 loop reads CASSWVDEQYF. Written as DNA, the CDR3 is TGTGCCAGCAGTTGGGTTGACGAGCAGTACTTC.

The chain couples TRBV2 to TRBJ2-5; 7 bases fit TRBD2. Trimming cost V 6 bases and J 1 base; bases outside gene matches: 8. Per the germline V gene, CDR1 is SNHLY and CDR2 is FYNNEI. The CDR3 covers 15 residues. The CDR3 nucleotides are TGTGCCAGCAGCTCTAGCGGAGGAGGCCAAGAGACCCAGTACTTC. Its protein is CASSSSGGGQETQYF.

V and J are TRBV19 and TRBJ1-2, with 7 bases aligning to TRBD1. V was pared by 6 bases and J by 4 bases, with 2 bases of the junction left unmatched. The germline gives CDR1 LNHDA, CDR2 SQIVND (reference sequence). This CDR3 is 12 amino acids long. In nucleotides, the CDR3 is TGTGCCAGTAGCCGGACAGGCTATGGCTACACCTTC. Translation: CASSRTGYGYTF.

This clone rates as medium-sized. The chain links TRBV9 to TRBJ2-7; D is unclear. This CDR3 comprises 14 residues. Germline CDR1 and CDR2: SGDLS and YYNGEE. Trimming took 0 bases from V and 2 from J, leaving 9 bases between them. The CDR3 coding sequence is TGTGCCAGCAGCGTAGGTAATAGACCCTACGAGCAGTACTTC. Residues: CASSVGNRPYEQYF.

As DNA, the CDR3 is TGTGCCACCAGTGATAGGGCAGGGAAGGAGCAGTACTTC. It specifies CATSDRAGKEQYF. This chain uses TRBV24-1 with TRBJ2-7; D is possibly TRBD1 (5 bases). Germline V gene data show CDR1 as KGHDR and CDR2 as SFDVKD. The CDR3 loop spans 13 amino acids. With 3 bases removed from V and 7 bases from J, the gap between germline ends came to 12 bases.

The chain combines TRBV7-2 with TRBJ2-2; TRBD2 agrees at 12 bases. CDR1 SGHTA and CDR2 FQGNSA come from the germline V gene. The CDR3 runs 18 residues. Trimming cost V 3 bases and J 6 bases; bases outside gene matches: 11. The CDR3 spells CASSLGSTSGSISGELFF. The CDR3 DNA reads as TGTGCCAGCAGCTTGGGATCGACTAGCGGGAGCATTTCCGGGGAGCTGTTTTTT.

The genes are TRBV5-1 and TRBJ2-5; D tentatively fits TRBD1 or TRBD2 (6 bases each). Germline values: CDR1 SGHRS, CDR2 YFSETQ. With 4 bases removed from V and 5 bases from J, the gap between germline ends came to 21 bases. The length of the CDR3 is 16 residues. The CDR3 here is CASSLGLGGGRETQYF. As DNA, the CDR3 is TGCGCCAGCAGCCTAGGCTTGGGGGGCGGACGTGAGACCCAGTACTTC.